This section outlines one T cell receptor (beta chain) sequence together with its context. The sample is drawn from a study of control samples from healthy donors and cancer patients. TCRdb's copy holds only in-frame clones and misses some; the assay was immunoSEQ multiplex PCR. The table records over 70,000 clones, around nine tenths of them present only once. CDR1 and CDR2 from the germline V gene are WNHNN and SYGVQD (reference sequence). V was pared by 10 bases and J by 6 bases, with 8 bases of the junction left unmatched. The CDR3 length is 15 residues. The chain carries TRBV10-1 and TRBJ2-3, with 15 bases lining up with TRBD2. Sequencing was carried out using blood. The sequence was collected from a woman aged 60-75 years in good health. Here the CDR3 DNA reads TGCGCCAAACCGGGACTAGCGGGAGGTGGTGATACGCAGTATTTT. Encoded protein: CAKPGLAGGGDTQYF.